This T cell receptor (beta chain) came from a study of T cells after posttransplantation cyclophosphamide. Repertoires were generated with immunoSEQ multiplex PCR, while TCRdb's copy carries only in-frame clones and drops some. This sample has roughly 70,000 clones, with around 93% found just once. Trimming took 3 bases from V and 2 from J, leaving 14 bases between them. Germline CDR1 GTSNPN, CDR2 SVGIG (reference sequence). The CDR3 loop spans 14 amino acids. The sequence was obtained from a woman aged 25 to 39 in good health and a related stem cell transplant donor. Material for sequencing was PBMCs. The chain couples TRBV30 to TRBJ2-7, with unresolved D. The CDR3 is CAWRGPPPPYEQYF. The CDR3 DNA reads as TGTGCCTGGAGGGGTCCCCCGCCCCCCTACGAGCAGTACTTC.